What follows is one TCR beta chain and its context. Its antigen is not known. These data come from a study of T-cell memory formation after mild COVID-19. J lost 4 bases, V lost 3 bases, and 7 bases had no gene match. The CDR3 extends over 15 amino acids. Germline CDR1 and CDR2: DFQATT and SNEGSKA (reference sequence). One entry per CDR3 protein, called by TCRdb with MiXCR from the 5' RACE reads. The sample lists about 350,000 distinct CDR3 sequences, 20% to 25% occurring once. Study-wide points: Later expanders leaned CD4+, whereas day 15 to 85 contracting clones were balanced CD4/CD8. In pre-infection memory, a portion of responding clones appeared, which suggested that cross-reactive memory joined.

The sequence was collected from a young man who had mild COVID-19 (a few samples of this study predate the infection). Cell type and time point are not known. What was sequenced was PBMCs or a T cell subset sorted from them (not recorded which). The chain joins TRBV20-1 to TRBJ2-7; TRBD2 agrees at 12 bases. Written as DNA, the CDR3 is TGCAGTGCTAGGGTGACTAGCGGGAGTACGTACGAGCAGTACTTC. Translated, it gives CSARVTSGSTYEQYF.